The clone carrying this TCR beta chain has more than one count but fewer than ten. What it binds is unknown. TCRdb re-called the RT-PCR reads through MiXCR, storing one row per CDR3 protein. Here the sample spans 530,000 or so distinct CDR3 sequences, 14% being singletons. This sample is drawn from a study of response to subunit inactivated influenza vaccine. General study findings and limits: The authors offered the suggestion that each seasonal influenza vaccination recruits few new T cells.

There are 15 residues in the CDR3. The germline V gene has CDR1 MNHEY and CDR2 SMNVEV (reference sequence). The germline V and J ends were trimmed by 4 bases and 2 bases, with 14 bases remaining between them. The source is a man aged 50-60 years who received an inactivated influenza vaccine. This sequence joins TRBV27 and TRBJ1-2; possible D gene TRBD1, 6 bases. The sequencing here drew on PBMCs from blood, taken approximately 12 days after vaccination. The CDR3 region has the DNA TGTGCCAGCAGTTCCTCCGGTCAGGGGAACTATGGCTACACCTTC. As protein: CASSSSGQGNYGYTF.